The next 28 T cell receptor beta chains were all read from a single sample in a study of shared clonotypes between healthy human individuals. Sequencing used immunoSEQ multiplex PCR; TCRdb keeps in-frame clones, though not all of them. The sample has fewer than 2.5 million clones, 80% to 95% seen once; the top ten hold about 0.34%. The sequencing input was naive CD4+ T cells from PBMCs. Documented subset: CD45RA+ positively selected. The receptors originated from a man aged 18 to 29 in good health. Some clones in this sample may be carry-over from other donors' samples.

The V and J genes are TRBV15 and TRBJ2-5, with 8 nucleotides matching TRBD2. The V and J ends lost 8 bases and 10 bases, in that order; junction bases with no gene match: 18. Germline V CDR1 and CDR2: LNHNV, YYDKDF (reference sequence). This CDR3 has 15 residues. Here the CDR3 DNA reads TGTGCCACCGAACGACCCTCTGCCGGGAGGGGAGACCAGTACTTC. It yields the protein CATERPSAGRGDQYF.

J is TRBJ2-7 and V is TRBV7-2; D is unresolved. Germline V gene sequence: CDR1 SGHTA, CDR2 FQGNSA. The V end lost 1 base, the J end lost 0 bases, and 10 bases lay between the germline ends. The CDR3 has 15 amino acids. The CDR3 sequence: CASSLVSGPSYEQYF. The CDR3 DNA reads as TGTGCCAGCAGCTTAGTCTCCGGACCCTCCTACGAGCAGTACTTC.

J is TRBJ2-3 and V is TRBV11-2, with D possibly TRBD1 on 5 matching bases. This CDR3 comprises 14 residues. Per the germline V gene, CDR1 is SGHAT and CDR2 is FQNNGV. Trimming took 5 bases from V and 4 from J, leaving 13 bases between them. The CDR3 is CASSRDSPADTQYF. For the CDR3, the DNA is TGTGCCAGCAGCCGAGACAGCCCGGCAGATACGCAGTATTTT.

The rearrangement uses TRBV5-1 and TRBJ2-1; 11 bases fit TRBD2. The CDR3 has 16 amino acids. Trimming took 3 bases from V and 6 from J; bases not matched to a gene: 8. The germline V gene encodes CDR1 SGHRS and CDR2 YFSETQ. The DNA for the CDR3 is TGCGCCAGCAGCTACCGGATAGCGGGAGGGGGCAATGAGCAGTTCTTC. This encodes CASSYRIAGGGNEQFF.

The rearrangement joins TRBV30 to TRBJ2-1; D is unresolved. V lost 0 bases and J 0 bases, leaving 9 bases between the germline ends. The CDR3 is 15 residues long. Germline values: CDR1 GTSNPN, CDR2 SVGIG (reference sequence). In DNA, the CDR3 is TGTGCCTGGAGTGTACCGCCCGGCTCCTACAATGAGCAGTTCTTC. It codes for CAWSVPPGSYNEQFF. The full variable domain, rest sourced from reference TRBV30 and TRBJ2-1, is SQTIHQWPATLVQPVGSPLSLECTVEGTSNPNLYWYRQAAGRGLQLLFYSVGIGQISSEVPQNLSASRPQDRQFILSSKKLLLSDSGFYLCAWSVPPGSYNEQFFGPGTRLTVL.

V and J are TRBV5-1 and TRBJ1-1; D is perhaps TRBD1 (6 bases). Germline V gene sequence: CDR1 SGHRS, CDR2 YFSETQ. V dropped 2 bases and J dropped 4 bases, with 15 bases sitting between them. This CDR3 is built from 15 residues. The CDR3 reads CASSFTGIGGTEAFF. CDR3 DNA: TGCGCCAGCAGCTTTACAGGGATAGGAGGCACTGAAGCTTTCTTT.

This chain's CDR3 is CASSLVLAPDTDTQYF. For the CDR3, the DNA is TGTGCCAGCAGCTTAGTCCTAGCGCCAGACACAGATACGCAGTATTTT. The chain has TRBV7-9 and TRBJ2-3; tentatively, D is TRBD2 (6 bases). Germline CDR1 is SEHNR and CDR2 is FQNEAQ (reference sequence). This CDR3 is built from 16 residues. V shed 1 base and J shed 2 bases, with 13 bases lying between them.

CDR3 loop: CASSEPTSHEQFF. CDR3 DNA sequence: TGCGCCAGCAGCGAGCCGACAAGCCATGAGCAGTTCTTC. The rearrangement joins TRBV5-1 to TRBJ2-1; D ambiguous. CDR3 length: 13 residues. The V gene lost 4 bases and the J gene lost 8 bases, with 13 bases spanning the gap. From germline, CDR1 is SGHRS and CDR2 YFSETQ.

J is TRBJ2-1 and V is TRBV27; TRBD1 matches at 12 bases. Trimming cost V 5 bases and J 7 bases; bases outside gene matches: 12. The CDR3 runs to 17 residues. In germline, CDR1 is MNHEY, CDR2 SMNVEV (reference sequence). Written as DNA, the CDR3 is TGTGCCAGCAGTAAGACCTCCGGGGACAGGGGGCTTAATGAGCAGTTCTTC. Amino acids: CASSKTSGDRGLNEQFF.

CDR3 nucleotide sequence: TGTGCCATCAGTAAACAGGGGGCTAATGAAAAACTGTTTTTT. Its protein is CAISKQGANEKLFF. The chain uses TRBV10-3 and TRBJ1-4; 8 positions match TRBD1. Germline loops: CDR1 ENHRY, CDR2 SYGVKD. V was pared by 5 bases and J by 3 bases, with 2 bases of the junction left unmatched. The CDR3 extends over 14 amino acids.

V gene TRBV9 combines with J gene TRBJ2-7; either TRBD1 or TRBD2 may supply D (5 bases each). V was trimmed by 4 bases and J by 0 bases, leaving 20 bases between them. The CDR3 spans 17 residues. Germline V gene data show CDR1 as SGDLS and CDR2 as YYNGEE. The CDR3 DNA reads TGTGCCAGCAGCCCCGACGCACCGGGGCCCTACTCCTACGAGCAGTACTTC. Protein: CASSPDAPGPYSYEQYF.

V and J are TRBV11-2 and TRBJ2-4; D not resolved. The germline gives CDR1 SGHAT, CDR2 FQNNGV. The CDR3 covers 14 residues. V was shortened by 1 base and J by 3 bases, with 7 bases between the two germline ends. The CDR3 bases are TGTGCCAGCAGCTTAGGGGTAGGCAAAAACATTCAGTACTTC. Translation gives CASSLGVGKNIQYF.

The chain joins TRBV7-8 to TRBJ1-3; no reliable D call. V was cut by 5 bases and J by 7 bases, with 12 bases left in between. This CDR3 has 13 residues. Germline loops: CDR1 SGHVS, CDR2 FQNEAQ. CDR3 amino acids: CASSPFRRNTIYF. CDR3 sequence (DNA): TGTGCCAGCAGCCCTTTTCGAAGGAACACCATATATTTT.

This sequence joins TRBV4-3 and TRBJ2-1; 9 bases are a match to TRBD2. Germline V lookup: CDR1 LGHNA, CDR2 YSLEER. Trimming cost V 0 bases and J 7 bases; bases outside gene matches: 4. This CDR3 has 15 amino acids. The DNA for the CDR3 is TGCGCCAGCAGCCAAGAGGGGACTAGCTGGAATGAGCAGTTCTTC. It is translated as CASSQEGTSWNEQFF.

This chain links TRBV7-9 with TRBJ2-7, with unresolved D. Per germline, CDR1 SEHNR and CDR2 FQNEAQ (reference sequence). This CDR3 contains 12 residues. The V gene lost 3 bases and the J gene lost 6 bases, with 9 bases spanning the gap. CDR3 DNA: TGTGCCAGCAGCTTGTCTCGCGTCGAGCAGTACTTC. Its translation: CASSLSRVEQYF.

The chain links TRBV2 to TRBJ1-5, with TRBD1 identical over 7 bases. The CDR3 is made up of 12 amino acids. J was trimmed by 4 bases and V by 7 bases; bases with no gene match: 1. From germline, CDR1 is SNHLY and CDR2 FYNNEI. The CDR3 loop reads CASNRGNQPQHF. CDR3 DNA: TGTGCCAGCAACAGGGGTAATCAGCCCCAGCATTTT.

V is TRBV27 and J is TRBJ1-5; the match to TRBD1 covers 7 bases. With V trimmed by 5 bases and J by 2 bases, 9 bases remained unmatched. The CDR3 extends over 16 amino acids. Looked up from germline, CDR1 is MNHEY and CDR2 is SMNVEV (reference sequence). The CDR3 DNA follows: TGTGCCAGCAGTCCCTCCGGGACAGTGGGCAATCAGCCCCAGCATTTT. This sequence encodes CASSPSGTVGNQPQHF.

This chain joins TRBV29-1 and TRBJ2-1; a possible D gene is TRBD2 (6 bases). Trimming cost V 6 bases and J 3 bases, with 15 bases left between them. The CDR3 consists of 14 residues. In germline, CDR1 is SQVTM, CDR2 ANQGSEA. CDR3 loop: CSVANRLVYNEQFF. The CDR3 region has the DNA TGCAGCGTAGCCAACCGACTAGTCTACAATGAGCAGTTCTTC.

The chain carries TRBV7-3 and TRBJ2-1; 8 bases map to TRBD2. The CDR3 has 15 amino acids. In germline, CDR1 is SGHTA, CDR2 FQGTGA. The V gene end was trimmed by 0 bases and the J gene end by 3 bases; junction bases not matched to a gene: 1. DNA of the CDR3: TGTGCCAGCAGCTTAACTAGCGGGAACTACAATGAGCAGTTCTTC. The encoded protein is CASSLTSGNYNEQFF. Looking up the rest from reference TRBV7-3 and TRBJ2-1 gives the full variable domain: GAGVSQTPSNKVTEKGKYVELRCDPISGHTALYWYRQSLGQGPEFLIYFQGTGAADDSGLPNDRFFAVRPEGSVSTLKIQRTERGDSAVYLCASSLTSGNYNEQFFGPGTRLTVL.

The J gene is TRBJ2-1, the V gene TRBV7-8, with 15 bases fitting TRBD2. There are 16 residues in the CDR3. The germline V gene has CDR1 SGHVS and CDR2 FQNEAQ. With V trimmed by 5 bases and J by 9 bases, 8 bases remained unmatched. CDR3 sequence (DNA): TGTGCCAGCAGCCCATTTGTGGGACTAGCGGGAGGTGAGCAGTTCTTC. This gives the protein CASSPFVGLAGGEQFF.

J is TRBJ2-5 and V is TRBV27; unclear D gene. V lost 0 bases to trimming and J lost 1 base, with 0 bases between them. CDR3 length: 12 amino acids. Germline CDR1 reads MNHEY; CDR2 reads SMNVEV (reference sequence). CDR3 residues: CASSLSQETQYF. Written as DNA, the CDR3 is TGTGCCAGCAGTTTATCCCAAGAGACCCAGTACTTC.

To note about this clone: The same CDR3 arises from other DNA sequences in this sample as well. The chain recombines TRBV5-1 with TRBJ2-7, with TRBD2 matching over 7 bases. V lost 4 bases to trimming and J lost 2 bases; unmatched junction nucleotides: 6. There are 14 residues in the CDR3. Germline V gene lookup returns CDR1 SGHRS and CDR2 YFSETQ. The CDR3 sequence: CASSLGGNTYEQYF. CDR3 in DNA: TGCGCCAGCAGCCTGGGGGGGAATACCTACGAGCAGTACTTC.

The chain has TRBV25-1 and TRBJ2-1; D is ambiguous. The CDR3 has 11 amino acids. V lost 5 bases and J lost 8, with 7 bases in between. Germline CDR1 and CDR2: MGHDK and SYGVNS. CDR3 DNA: TGTGCCAGCAGTCCCTGGGATGAGCAGTTCTTC. This codes for CASSPWDEQFF.

V and J are TRBV18 and TRBJ2-7; D gene uncertain. This CDR3 has 14 residues. V was shortened by 3 bases and J by 0 bases, with 9 bases between the two germline ends. Germline-derived CDR1 and CDR2 are KGHSH and LQKENI. CDR3 nucleotides: TGTGCCAGCTCACCGACTCCCAGCTCCTACGAGCAGTACTTC. It is translated as CASSPTPSSYEQYF.

This clone was observed a single time. V gene TRBV15 combines with J gene TRBJ1-1; the D is unclear. V was shortened by 2 bases and J by 5 bases, with 15 bases between the two germline ends. Germline loops: CDR1 LNHNV, CDR2 YYDKDF (reference sequence). The CDR3 is 15 amino acids. CDR3: CATSRYAPGRTEAFF. DNA for the CDR3: TGTGCCACCAGCAGATATGCTCCCGGGAGGACTGAAGCTTTCTTT.

The chain employs TRBV10-3 and TRBJ2-3, with TRBD2 identical over 7 bases. The germline gives CDR1 ENHRY, CDR2 SYGVKD. V dropped 10 bases and J dropped 3; count of bases not matched to a gene: 10. This CDR3 has 14 residues. CDR3 DNA sequence: TGTGCCACCCGCGGAGGCGGGAGAACAGATACGCAGTATTTT. Its protein is CATRGGGRTDTQYF.

This chain links TRBV28 with TRBJ1-1; 7 bases fit TRBD1. This CDR3 contains 12 residues. Germline loops: CDR1 MDHEN, CDR2 SYDVKM. V gave up 7 bases and J gave up 1 base; unmatched junction bases: 0. Here the CDR3 DNA reads TGTGCCAGCAACAGGGGGAACACTGAAGCTTTCTTT. This translates into CASNRGNTEAFF.

This clone was recorded a few times. Other DNA sequences in this specimen translate into the identical CDR3. This rearrangement joins TRBV9 to TRBJ2-2; TRBD2 matches 7 bases. J gave up 1 base and V 0 bases, and 3 bases lay outside the gene matches. Germline CDR1 and CDR2: SGDLS and YYNGEE. The CDR3 runs to 16 residues. This chain's CDR3 is CASSVGGSGNTGELFF. The CDR3 nucleotides are TGTGCCAGCAGCGTAGGCGGGAGTGGGAACACCGGGGAGCTGTTTTTT.